The clone carrying this TCR beta chain was counted only a few times. The sample is drawn from a study of blood T cells in healthy people across ages. Alongside a J-beta primer mix, a sample-barcoded 5' primer served in a second PCR lasting about 6 to 11 cycles. TCRdb analysed the 5' RACE reads with MiXCR anew, one entry per CDR3 protein. The profile shows approximately 1,000,000 distinct CDR3 sequences, 30% to 40% of them singletons. The CDR3 spans 11 residues. V was trimmed by 5 bases and J by 7 bases, leaving 9 bases between them. Germline-derived CDR1 and CDR2 are SGHTA and FQGNSA. The chain combines TRBV7-2 with TRBJ2-7; unclear D gene. The TCR originated in a man aged 18 to 29 in good health. Sequenced: blood. Written as DNA, the CDR3 is TGTGCCAGCAGCCAACAGACTGAGCAGTACTTC. Translation: CASSQQTEQYF.